Listed here are 19 T cell receptor beta chains from one sample, sequenced in a study of CD8 T cells in Susac syndrome (dated by TCRdb to between 2018 and 2021). Library preparation was by the immunoSEQ multiplex PCR assay. RNA was extracted using the RNeasy kit, and roughly 0.5 to 1 microgram was reverse transcribed with random hexamers. TCRdb itself trimmed the public reads at Q25 with fastp, ran MiXCR and retained productive beta chains. Entries are consolidated by CDR3 protein sequence, retaining the most common genes and DNA. The sample table lists 84,000 or so distinct CDR3 sequences, over 90% of them with a count of one. Roughly 0.44% of the sample comes from the top ten. The specimen sequenced was CD8+ T cells from PBMCs. Every receptor here comes from a human donor with Susac syndrome.

The chain couples TRBV28 to TRBJ2-7; 10 nucleotides match TRBD2. This CDR3 comprises 14 residues. V shed 6 bases, J shed 2 bases, and the junction held 4 bases outside the gene matches. CDR1 and CDR2 (germline): MDHEN, SYDVKM. The CDR3 DNA follows: TGTGCCAGCAGGTGGACTAGCGGCACCTACGAGCAGTACTTC. Translated, it gives CASRWTSGTYEQYF.

The chain carries TRBV7-3 and TRBJ1-5; D gene ambiguous. V gave up 6 bases and J gave up 7 bases, with 10 bases separating them. This CDR3 comprises 12 residues. In germline, CDR1 is SGHTA, CDR2 FQGTGA. CDR3 bases: TGTGCCAGCAGTTTTGATTACCAGCCCCAGCATTTT. Amino acid sequence: CASSFDYQPQHF.

This clonotype was seen more than once but under ten times. This chain joins TRBV18 and TRBJ2-5; no firm D call. The CDR3 extends over 11 amino acids. The V end was cut by 6 bases, the J end by 3 bases, with 5 bases between. From germline, CDR1 is KGHSH and CDR2 LQKENI. The CDR3 reads CASSHEETQYF. CDR3 in DNA: TGTGCCAGCTCCCATGAAGAGACCCAGTACTTC.

Only one count was recorded for this clonotype. This sequence joins TRBV6-5 and TRBJ2-5, with D maybe TRBD2 (5 bases). Trimming cost V 4 bases and J 4 bases, with 16 bases left between them. The CDR3 extends over 15 amino acids. Germline V gene lookup returns CDR1 MNHEY and CDR2 SVGAGI. CDR3 loop: CASSFGIPSGETQYF. Here the CDR3 DNA reads TGTGCCAGCAGTTTCGGGATCCCCTCGGGAGAGACCCAGTACTTC.

J is TRBJ1-1 and V is TRBV30; a weak D match, TRBD1 (6 bases). The germline V gene has CDR1 GTSNPN and CDR2 SVGIG (reference sequence). Trimming took 0 bases from V and 4 from J, leaving 9 bases between them. The CDR3 runs 13 residues. In nucleotides, the CDR3 is TGTGCCTGGAGTGTGAGGGGGGCCACTGAAGCTTTCTTT. Amino acids: CAWSVRGATEAFF.

This rearrangement joins TRBV6-4 to TRBJ1-5; a weak D match, TRBD1 (6 bases). Trimming shortened V by 3 bases and J by 0 bases, and 6 bases separated the two germline ends. The CDR3 has 14 residues. The germline CDR1 and CDR2 sequences are MRHNA and SNTAGT. The DNA of the CDR3 is TGTGCCAGCAGTGAGGGACATAGCAATCAGCCCCAGCATTTT. It translates to CASSEGHSNQPQHF.

V is TRBV4-1 and J is TRBJ1-1; D is ambiguous. Germline CDR1 is MGHRA and CDR2 is YSYEKL. V dropped 0 bases and J dropped 4 bases, with 9 bases sitting between them. The CDR3 runs to 14 residues. CDR3 in DNA: TGCGCCAGCAGCCAAGATCTGGGCACCACTGAAGCTTTCTTT. Translating gives CASSQDLGTTEAFF.

This sequence joins TRBV29-1 and TRBJ1-1; no definite D call. The CDR3 is made up of 14 amino acids. Germline CDR1 and CDR2: SQVTM and ANQGSEA. Deletions cut 6 bases from V and 0 bases from J, with 14 bases between. The CDR3 loop reads CSVQVDGMNTEAFF. The CDR3 coding sequence is TGCAGCGTCCAAGTTGACGGTATGAACACTGAAGCTTTCTTT.

The chain couples TRBV7-9 to TRBJ2-1; 7 nucleotides align to TRBD2. This CDR3 is built from 15 residues. J was trimmed by 8 bases and V by 7 bases; bases with no gene match: 14. Germline loops: CDR1 SEHNR, CDR2 FQNEAQ (reference sequence). The CDR3 DNA follows: TGTGCCAGCAATAAGTGGCGGGAGTGGTTCGATGAGCAGTTCTTC. Its protein is CASNKWREWFDEQFF.

This rearrangement joins TRBV2 to TRBJ2-1; 7 bases fit TRBD2. With V trimmed by 5 bases and J by 5 bases, 6 bases remained unmatched. The CDR3 extends over 14 amino acids. In germline, CDR1 is SNHLY, CDR2 FYNNEI. CDR3 DNA sequence: TGTGCCAGCAGTCCGGCGGGAGAGAACAATGAGCAGTTCTTC. Its protein is CASSPAGENNEQFF.

The chain carries TRBV3-1 and TRBJ1-1; no clear D gene. This CDR3 has 13 residues. Trimming pared 2 bases from V and 4 bases from J, leaving 8 bases between. CDR1 and CDR2 (germline): LGHDT, YNNKEL (reference sequence). The CDR3 region is CASSQPPGTEAFF. Here the CDR3 DNA reads TGTGCCAGCAGCCAACCCCCGGGCACTGAAGCTTTCTTT.

The rearrangement joins TRBV12-3 or TRBV12-4 to TRBJ2-4; 10 bases are a match to TRBD1. V lost 6 bases, J lost 10 bases, and 6 bases stayed unmatched. This CDR3 contains 13 residues. Here the CDR3 DNA reads TGTGCCAGCAGCTCCGGGACAGGGGATATTCAGTACTTC. Translating it yields CASSSGTGDIQYF.

The chain is built from TRBV30 and TRBJ2-2; D is unresolved. V was trimmed by 5 bases and J by 4 bases, leaving 5 bases between them. Germline V gene data show CDR1 as GTSNPN and CDR2 as SVGIG (reference sequence). The CDR3 extends over 11 amino acids. The CDR3, as DNA: TGTGCCTGGGGCCTCACCGGGGAGCTGTTTTTT. The encoded protein is CAWGLTGELFF.

Here the CDR3 DNA reads TGCGCCAGCAGCCATCCCGAGAGGGGTTCCTACAATGAGCAGTTCTTC. Its protein is CASSHPERGSYNEQFF. V usage is TRBV4-1 and J usage is TRBJ2-1; D may correspond to TRBD1 or TRBD2 (5 bases each). Germline V CDR1 and CDR2: MGHRA, YSYEKL. Trimming cost V 3 bases and J 1 base, with 13 bases left between them. The CDR3 extends over 16 amino acids.

The gene calls are TRBV2 and TRBJ2-7; perhaps TRBD2 as D (6 bases). Germline V gene sequence: CDR1 SNHLY, CDR2 FYNNEI. This CDR3 spans 14 amino acids. V lost 3 bases, J lost 7 bases, and 16 bases lay in between. The CDR3 protein is CASSELGGSGEQYF. In nucleotides, the CDR3 is TGTGCCAGCAGTGAGTTGGGGGGATCGGGGGAGCAGTACTTC.

The genes are TRBV27 and TRBJ1-5; D perhaps matches TRBD1 (5 bases). V lost 1 base to trimming and J lost 0 bases, with 13 bases between them. This CDR3 is built from 17 residues. Germline-derived CDR1 and CDR2 are MNHEY and SMNVEV (reference sequence). In DNA, the CDR3 is TGTGCCAGCAGTTTATACCCACAGGAATATAGCAATCAGCCCCAGCATTTT. It is translated as CASSLYPQEYSNQPQHF.

The chain combines TRBV7-8 with TRBJ2-7, with D perhaps TRBD1 (6 bases). CDR1 is SGHVS and CDR2 is FQNEAQ in the germline V gene. V was clipped by 1 base and J by 7 bases, with 8 bases between them. This CDR3 is built from 12 residues. CDR3 region: CASSLEGVEQYF. CDR3 nucleotide sequence: TGTGCCAGCAGCTTAGAGGGGGTTGAGCAGTACTTC.

This sequence joins TRBV6-5 and TRBJ2-2; 9 nucleotides align to TRBD2. This CDR3 is built from 16 residues. V lost 0 bases to trimming and J lost 5 bases; unmatched junction nucleotides: 4. The germline V gene encodes CDR1 MNHEY and CDR2 SVGAGI. Here the CDR3 DNA reads TGTGCCAGCAGTTACTCGGGACTAGCTGAGACCGGGGAGCTGTTTTTT. This translates into CASSYSGLAETGELFF.

This chain links TRBV5-1 with TRBJ1-1; D gene uncertain. Germline CDR1 and CDR2: SGHRS and YFSETQ. CDR3 length equals 13 residues. The V end was cut by 0 bases, the J end by 5 bases, with 8 bases between. The CDR3 DNA sequence: TGCGCCAGCAGCTTGGCGCCGCTAACTGAAGCTTTCTTT. Amino acid sequence: CASSLAPLTEAFF.